This T cell receptor beta chain came from a study of blood T cell repertoires in COVID-19. The ends were cut back, 2 bases at V and 7 bases at J, with 15 bases in the middle. The CDR3 has 16 amino acids. Germline assignment: CDR1 MGHRA and CDR2 YSYEKL. Data came from immunoSEQ multiplex PCR; TCRdb stores just in-frame clones and leaves some out. The table shows 300,000 or so clones, with about 90% occurring only once. The sequencing input was peripheral blood. The origin of this receptor is a man between 18 and 35 years old who had recovered from COVID-19. V and J are TRBV4-1 and TRBJ1-6, with D perhaps matching TRBD1 (6 bases). The CDR3 DNA sequence: TGCGCCAGCAGCCAACGCCAGGGGATGGGCAATTCACCCCTCCACTTT. It translates to CASSQRQGMGNSPLHF.